This T cell receptor (beta chain) was identified during a study of cytomegalovirus exposure and HLA in healthy donors. Germline CDR1 and CDR2: SEHNR and FQNEAQ (reference sequence). CDR3 length: 14 amino acids. V was clipped by 5 bases and J by 9 bases; unmatched bases: 10. With 60 Vbeta and 13 Jbeta primers, the PCR was carried out. Sequencing was performed with immunoSEQ multiplex PCR; in TCRdb, only in-frame clones are kept and a portion is missing. The table records 200,000 or so clones, around 75% of them present only once. Sample: PBMCs. The chain links TRBV7-9 to TRBJ2-1; 7 nucleotides match TRBD1. The clonotype originates from a woman in her thirties in good health and CMV-seropositive. CDR3 nucleotides: TGTGCCAGCAGCCGTCCGACAGGGATAGGTGAGCAGTTCTTC. Translated: CASSRPTGIGEQFF.